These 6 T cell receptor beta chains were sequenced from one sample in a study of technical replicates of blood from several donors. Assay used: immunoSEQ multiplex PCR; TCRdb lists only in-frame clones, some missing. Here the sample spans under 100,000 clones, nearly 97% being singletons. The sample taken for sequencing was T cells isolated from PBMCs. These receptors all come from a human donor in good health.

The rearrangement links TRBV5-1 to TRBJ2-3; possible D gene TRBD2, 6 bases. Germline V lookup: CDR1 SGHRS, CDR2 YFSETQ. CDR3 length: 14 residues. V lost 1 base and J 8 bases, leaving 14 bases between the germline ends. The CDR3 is CASSLTGTWSTQYF. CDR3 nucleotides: TGCGCCAGCAGCTTGACCGGGACTTGGAGTACGCAGTATTTT. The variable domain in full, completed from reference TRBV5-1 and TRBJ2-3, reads KAGVTQTPRYLIKTRGQQVTLSCSPISGHRSVSWYQQTPGQGLQFLFEYFSETQRNKGNFPGRFSGRQFSNSRSEMNVSTLELGDSALYLCASSLTGTWSTQYFGPGTRLTVL.

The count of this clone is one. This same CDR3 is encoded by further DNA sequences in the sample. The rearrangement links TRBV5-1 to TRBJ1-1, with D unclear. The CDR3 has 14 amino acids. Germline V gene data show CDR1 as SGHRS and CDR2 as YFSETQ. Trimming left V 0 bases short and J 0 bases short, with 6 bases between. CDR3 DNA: TGCGCCAGCAGCTTGGCCACAGTGAACACTGAAGCTTTCTTT. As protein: CASSLATVNTEAFF.

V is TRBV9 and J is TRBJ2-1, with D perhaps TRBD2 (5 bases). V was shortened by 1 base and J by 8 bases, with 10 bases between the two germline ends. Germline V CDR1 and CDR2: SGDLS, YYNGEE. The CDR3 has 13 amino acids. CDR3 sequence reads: CASSVRAVDEQFF. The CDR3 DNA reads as TGTGCCAGCAGCGTACGAGCGGTGGATGAGCAGTTCTTC.

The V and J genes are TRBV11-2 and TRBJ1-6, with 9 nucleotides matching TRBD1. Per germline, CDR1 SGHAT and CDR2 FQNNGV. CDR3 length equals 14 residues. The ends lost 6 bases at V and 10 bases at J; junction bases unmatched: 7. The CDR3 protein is CASRKPGQGSPLHF. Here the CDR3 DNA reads TGTGCCAGCAGAAAGCCGGGACAGGGCTCACCCCTCCACTTT.

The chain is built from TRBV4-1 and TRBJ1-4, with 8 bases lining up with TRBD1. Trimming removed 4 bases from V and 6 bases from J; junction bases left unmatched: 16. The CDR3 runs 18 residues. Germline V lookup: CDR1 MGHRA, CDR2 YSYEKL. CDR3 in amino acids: CASSLLLSKDRGDEKLFF. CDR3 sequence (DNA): TGCGCCAGCAGCCTATTGCTATCAAAAGACAGGGGAGATGAAAAACTGTTTTTT.

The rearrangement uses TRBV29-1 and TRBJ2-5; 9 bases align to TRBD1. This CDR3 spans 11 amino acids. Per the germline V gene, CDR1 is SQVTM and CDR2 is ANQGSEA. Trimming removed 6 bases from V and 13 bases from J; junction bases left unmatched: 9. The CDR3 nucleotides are TGCAGCGTCTACGGACAGGGGTCTATGTACTTC. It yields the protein CSVYGQGSMYF. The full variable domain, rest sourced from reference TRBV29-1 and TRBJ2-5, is SAVISQKPSRDICQRGTSLTIQCQVDSQVTMMFWYRQQPGQSLTLIATANQGSEATYESGFVIDKFPISRPNLTFSTLTVSNMSPEDSSIYLCSVYGQGSMYFGPGTRLLVL.